This T cell receptor (beta chain) was sequenced for a study of CXCR3-negative and CXCR3-positive naive CD8 T cells. Study-wide results and limits: CXCR3-positive naive cells carried more hydrophobic TRB CDR3s than CXCR3-negative ones. Fresh PBMCs were used in most assays, and CXCR3 expression partially decreased after cryopreservation.

TRB cDNA libraries were made by UMI-labeled 5' RACE. TCRdb reanalyzed the 5' RACE reads and collapses them to one entry per CDR3 protein, without DNA. The sample table includes some 130,000 distinct CDR3 sequences. Comments on this clonotype: The target antigen is unknown.

Every subset of CD8+ T cells was sorted in triplicate at 300,000 cells each. The germline V gene has CDR1 MDHEN and CDR2 SYDVKM. The CDR3 length is 16 residues. The chain links TRBV28 to TRBJ2-3; TCRdb's assignment of TRBD1 cannot be checked, as there is no DNA. The sequenced material came from naive CXCR3- CD8+ T cells from blood. Subset reported: CD45RO-CCR7+CD27+CD95- naive CD8+ T cells lacking CXCR3 (TNR3-). The source is a human donor in good health. Some clones in this sample may be carry-over from other donors' samples. The CDR3 spells CASSFPLRGGTDTQYF.